This TCR beta chain was sequenced for a study of blood T cell repertoires in COVID-19. Sequencing was performed with immunoSEQ multiplex PCR; in TCRdb, only in-frame clones are kept and a portion is missing. The profile shows 130,000 or so clones, around 88% of them singletons. Germline values: CDR1 MRHNA, CDR2 SNTAGT. V lost 2 bases and J 11 bases, leaving 12 bases between the germline ends. The CDR3 runs 12 residues. The receptor comes from a woman aged 60-70 years with acute or convalescent COVID-19. The sample taken for sequencing was peripheral blood. The gene calls are TRBV6-4 and TRBJ1-1; no clear D. CDR3 bases: TGTGCCAGCAGTGACGACGGGTACCGCGCTTTCTTT. Its protein product is CASSDDGYRAFF.